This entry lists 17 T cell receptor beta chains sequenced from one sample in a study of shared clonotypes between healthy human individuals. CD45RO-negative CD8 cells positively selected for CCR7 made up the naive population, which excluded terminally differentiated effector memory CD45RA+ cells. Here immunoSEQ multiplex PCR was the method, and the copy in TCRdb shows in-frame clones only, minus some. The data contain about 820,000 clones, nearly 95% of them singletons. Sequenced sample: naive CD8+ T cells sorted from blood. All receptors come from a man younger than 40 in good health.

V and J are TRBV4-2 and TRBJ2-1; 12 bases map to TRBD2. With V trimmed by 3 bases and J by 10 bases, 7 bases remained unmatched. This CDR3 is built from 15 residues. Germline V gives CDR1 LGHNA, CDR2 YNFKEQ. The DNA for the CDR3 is TGTGCCAGCAGCCATACGACTAGCGGGGGTGAGGAGCAGTTCTTC. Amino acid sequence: CASSHTTSGGEEQFF.

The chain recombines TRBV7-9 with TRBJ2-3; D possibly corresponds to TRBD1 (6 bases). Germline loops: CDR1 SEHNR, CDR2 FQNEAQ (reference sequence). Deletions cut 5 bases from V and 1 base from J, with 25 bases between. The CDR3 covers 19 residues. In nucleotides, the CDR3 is TGTGCCAGCAGCCCCGGTCCGGGGACACGACTTGTGCGCACAGATACGCAGTATTTT. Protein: CASSPGPGTRLVRTDTQYF.

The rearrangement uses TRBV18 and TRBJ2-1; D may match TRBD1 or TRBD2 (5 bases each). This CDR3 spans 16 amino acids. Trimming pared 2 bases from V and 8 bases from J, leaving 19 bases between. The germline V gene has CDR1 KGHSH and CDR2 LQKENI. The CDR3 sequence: CASSPSPPGSLDEQFF. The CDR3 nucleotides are TGTGCCAGCTCACCAAGCCCCCCAGGGAGCTTAGATGAGCAGTTCTTC. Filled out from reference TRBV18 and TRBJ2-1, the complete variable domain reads NAGVMQNPRHLVRRRGQEARLRCSPMKGHSHVYWYRQLPEEGLKFMVYLQKENIIDESGMPKERFSAEFPKEGPSILRIQQVVRGDSAAYFCASSPSPPGSLDEQFFGPGTRLTVL.

The CDR3 is CASSLSYDNYNEQFF. In DNA, the CDR3 is TGTGCCAGCAGCTTGTCCTACGATAATTACAATGAGCAGTTCTTC. The V and J genes are TRBV5-5 and TRBJ2-1; D call uncertain. Germline CDR1 SGHKS, CDR2 YYEKEE (reference sequence). The CDR3 covers 15 residues. Trimming took 1 base from V and 4 from J, leaving 12 bases between them.

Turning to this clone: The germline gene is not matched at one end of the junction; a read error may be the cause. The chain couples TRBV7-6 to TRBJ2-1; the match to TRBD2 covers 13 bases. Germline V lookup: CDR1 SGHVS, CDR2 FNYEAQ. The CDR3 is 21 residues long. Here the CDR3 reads CASSLAGPGTSGARVRNEQFF. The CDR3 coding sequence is TGTGCCAGCAGCCTAGCTGGCCCCGGGACTAGCGGGGCAAGGGTGAGGAATGAGCAGTTCTTC. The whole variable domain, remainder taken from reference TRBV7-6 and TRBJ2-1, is GAGVSQSPRYKVTKRGQDVALRCDPISGHVSLYWYRQALGQGPEFLTYFNYEAQQDKSGLPNDRFSAERPEGSISTLTIQRTEQRDSAMYRCASSLAGPGTSGARVRNEQFFGPGTRLTVL.

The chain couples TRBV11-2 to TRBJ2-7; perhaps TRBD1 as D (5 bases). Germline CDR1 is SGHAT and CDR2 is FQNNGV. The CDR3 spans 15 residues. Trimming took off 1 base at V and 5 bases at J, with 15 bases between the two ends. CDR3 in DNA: TGTGCCAGCAGCTTAGGTTATGGGGCCAGAAACGAGCAGTACTTC. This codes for CASSLGYGARNEQYF. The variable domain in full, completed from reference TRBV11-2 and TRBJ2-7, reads EAGVAQSPRYKIIEKRQSVAFWCNPISGHATLYWYQQILGQGPKLLIQFQNNGVVDDSQLPKDRFSAERLKGVDSTLKIQPAKLEDSAVYLCASSLGYGARNEQYFGPGTRLTVT.

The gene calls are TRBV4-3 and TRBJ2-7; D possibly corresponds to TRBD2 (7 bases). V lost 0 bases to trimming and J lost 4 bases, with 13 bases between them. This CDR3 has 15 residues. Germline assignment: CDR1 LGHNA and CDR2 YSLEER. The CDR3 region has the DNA TGCGCCAGCAGCCAAGATCGGGGGAGGGGGTACGAGCAGTACTTC. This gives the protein CASSQDRGRGYEQYF.

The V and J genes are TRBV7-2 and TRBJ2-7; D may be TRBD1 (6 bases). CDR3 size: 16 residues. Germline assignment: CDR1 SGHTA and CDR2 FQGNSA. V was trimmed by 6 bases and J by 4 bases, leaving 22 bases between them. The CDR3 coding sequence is TGTGCCAGCAGTTTTAAGGGGGACCACTCGCGGTACGAGCAGTACTTC. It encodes CASSFKGDHSRYEQYF. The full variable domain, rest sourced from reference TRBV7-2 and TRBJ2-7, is GAGVSQSPSNKVTEKGKDVELRCDPISGHTALYWYRQSLGQGLEFLIYFQGNSAPDKSGLPSDRFSAERTGGSVSTLTIQRTQQEDSAVYLCASSFKGDHSRYEQYFGPGTRLTVT.

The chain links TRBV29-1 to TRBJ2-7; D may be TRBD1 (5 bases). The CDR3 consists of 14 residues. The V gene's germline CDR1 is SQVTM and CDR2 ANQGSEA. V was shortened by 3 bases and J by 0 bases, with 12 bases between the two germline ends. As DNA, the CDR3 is TGCAGCGTTGATCCAGGACACGGCTCCTACGAGCAGTACTTC. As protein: CSVDPGHGSYEQYF.

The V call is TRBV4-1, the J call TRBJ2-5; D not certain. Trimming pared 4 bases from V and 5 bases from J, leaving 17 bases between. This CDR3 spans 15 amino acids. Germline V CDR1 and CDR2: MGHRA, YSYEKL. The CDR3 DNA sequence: TGCGCCAGCAGCCCTTCCGCCGACCTGATGGAGACCCAGTACTTC. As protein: CASSPSADLMETQYF.

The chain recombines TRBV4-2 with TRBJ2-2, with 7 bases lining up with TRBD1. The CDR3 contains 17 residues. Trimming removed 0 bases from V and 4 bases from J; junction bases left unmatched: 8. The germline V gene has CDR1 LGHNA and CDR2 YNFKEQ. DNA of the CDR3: TGTGCCAGCAGCCAAGATCGTCTCAGGGGGACCACCGGGGAGCTGTTTTTT. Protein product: CASSQDRLRGTTGELFF.

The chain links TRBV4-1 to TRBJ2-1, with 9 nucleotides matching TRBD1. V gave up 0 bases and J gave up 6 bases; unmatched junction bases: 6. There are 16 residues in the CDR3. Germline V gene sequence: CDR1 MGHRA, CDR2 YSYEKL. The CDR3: CASSQEEGDRVNEQFF. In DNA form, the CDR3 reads TGCGCCAGCAGCCAAGAAGAGGGGGACAGGGTCAATGAGCAGTTCTTC.

This chain's CDR3 is CSVFALVGEQYF. The CDR3 nucleotides are TGCAGCGTCTTCGCCCTCGTCGGTGAGCAGTACTTC. V and J are TRBV29-1 and TRBJ2-7, with no clear D. The CDR3 has 12 residues. CDR1 is SQVTM and CDR2 is ANQGSEA in the germline V gene. The V gene lost 6 bases and the J gene lost 7 bases, with 16 bases spanning the gap.

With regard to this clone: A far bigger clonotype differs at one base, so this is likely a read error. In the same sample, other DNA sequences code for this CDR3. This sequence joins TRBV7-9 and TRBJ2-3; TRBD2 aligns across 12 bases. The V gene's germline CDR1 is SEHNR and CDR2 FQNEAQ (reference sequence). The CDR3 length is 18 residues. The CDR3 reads CASSFLTSGSLMPDTQYF. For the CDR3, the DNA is TGTGCCAGTAGCTTTTTGACTAGCGGGAGTTTGATGCCAGATACGCAGTATTTT. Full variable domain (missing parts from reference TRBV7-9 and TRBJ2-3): DTGVSQNPRHKITKRGQNVTFRCDPISEHNRLYWYRQTLGQGPEFLTYFQNEAQLEKSRLLSDRFSAERPKGSFSTLEIQRTEQGDSAMYLCASSFLTSGSLMPDTQYFGPGTRLTVL.

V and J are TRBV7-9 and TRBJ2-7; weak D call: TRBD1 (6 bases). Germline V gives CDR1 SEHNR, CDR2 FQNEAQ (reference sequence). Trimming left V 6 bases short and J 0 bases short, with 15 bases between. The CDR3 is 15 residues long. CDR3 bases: TGTGCCAGCAGAAGGGACCCAGGGGTCTCCTACGAGCAGTACTTC. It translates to CASRRDPGVSYEQYF.

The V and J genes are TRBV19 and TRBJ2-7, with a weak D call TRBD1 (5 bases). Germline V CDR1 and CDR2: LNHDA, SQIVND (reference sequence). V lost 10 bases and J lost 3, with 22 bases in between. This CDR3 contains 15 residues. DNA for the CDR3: TGTGCCACCTCTAGTTTTGGACACGGCCTCTACGAGCAGTACTTC. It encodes CATSSFGHGLYEQYF.

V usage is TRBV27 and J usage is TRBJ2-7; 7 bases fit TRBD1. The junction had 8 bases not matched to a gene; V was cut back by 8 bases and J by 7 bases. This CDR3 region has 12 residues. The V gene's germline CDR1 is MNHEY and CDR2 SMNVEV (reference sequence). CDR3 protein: CASGPTGHEQYF. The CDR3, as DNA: TGTGCCAGCGGGCCGACAGGGCATGAGCAGTACTTC.